This T cell receptor (beta chain) is from a study of monozygotic twins with inflammatory bowel disease. With respect to this clonotype: Antigen unknown.

TCRdb reprocessed the 5' RACE reads, keeping one entry per CDR3 protein, no DNA. The ten top clones account for around an eighth, within a sample of about 110,000 distinct CDR3 sequences. Study outcomes and limitations: Repertoire similarity did not differ between concordant and discordant twins, possibly owing to limited power. For IBD patients, clonotypes shared with others were fewer than for healthy twins, especially with disease activity. A single strong IBD-associated signal or clonotype was not supported by the findings.

CDR1 and CDR2 (germline): SEHNR, FQNEAQ (reference sequence). The CDR3 is 16 amino acids. The sequence derives from a human donor with ulcerative colitis or Crohn's disease, or a healthy co-twin of an affected twin (not recorded which). Input material: blood. This chain joins TRBV7-9 and TRBJ2-7; absent DNA, TCRdb's TRBD1 call cannot be checked. This CDR3 reads CASSTGTGGSWYEQYF.